Listed below are T cell receptor beta chains from one sample, sequenced in a study of shared clonotypes between healthy human individuals. TCRdb's table, derived via immunoSEQ multiplex PCR, lists solely in-frame clones and lacks some. The data contain millions of clones, roughly 95% of them singletons. The source material was naive CD4+ T cells sorted from blood. The receptors come from a man between 18 and 29 years old in good health. Both conserved end residues are part of each CDR3. Each record gives: D gene, J gene, V gene, CDR3 protein, CDR3 DNA. A D gene is named only where the DNA matches it firmly.

>TRBD1|TRBJ2-1|TRBV18
CASSPRTGYNEQFF
TGTGCCAGCTCCCCGAGGACAGGCTACAATGAGCAGTTCTTC
>NA|TRBJ2-7|TRBV6-6
CASFPGAGSEQYF
TGTGCCAGCTTTCCGGGCGCCGGGAGCGAGCAGTACTTC
>NA|TRBJ2-3|TRBV10-2
CASSEWSGALGDTQYF
TGCGCCAGCAGTGAATGGTCGGGGGCCCTAGGAGATACGCAGTATTTT
>NA|TRBJ1-5|TRBV2
CASTQNQGYSNQPQHF
TGTGCCAGCACTCAAAATCAGGGTTATAGCAATCAGCCCCAGCATTTT
>TRBD2|TRBJ2-1|TRBV28
CASFEAGGYNEQFF
TGTGCCAGCTTTGAGGCGGGGGGCTACAATGAGCAGTTCTTC
>NA|TRBJ2-2|TRBV2
CASKAGGVNTGELFF
TGTGCCAGCAAGGCTGGTGGGGTGAACACCGGGGAGCTGTTTTTT
>NA|TRBJ1-6|TRBV7-3
CASSLGGSPLHF
TGTGCCAGCAGCCTAGGGGGTTCACCCCTCCACTTT
>NA|TRBJ1-1|TRBV4-1
CASSPQLRTEAFF
TGCGCCAGCAGCCCGCAACTACGGACTGAAGCTTTCTTT
>NA|TRBJ1-3|TRBV30
CACQLGVSGNTIYF
TGTGCCTGCCAACTGGGAGTGTCTGGAAACACCATATATTTT
>TRBD1|TRBJ2-1|TRBV10-3
CAISERGGTDYNEQFF
TGTGCCATCAGTGAGCGAGGGGGCACGGACTACAATGAGCAGTTCTTC
>NA|TRBJ1-5|TRBV19
CASSIPGLGGQPQHF
TGTGCCAGTAGTATACCCGGGCTCGGGGGGCAGCCCCAGCATTTT
>NA|TRBJ1-3|TRBV7-9
CSGVDSSGNTIYF
TGCTCCGGGGTAGACAGCTCTGGAAACACCATATATTTT
>TRBD1|TRBJ1-5|TRBV5-3
CASPWTGCKSNQPQHF
TGTGCCAGTCCTTGGACAGGGTGTAAGAGCAATCAGCCCCAGCATTTT